This T cell receptor beta chain was documented in a study of OX40 agonist ivuxolimab in advanced cancers. Study background: Cancers in dose escalation were hepatocellular, melanoma, renal cell and head and neck. Findings of the study overall: Dose levels from 0.1 to 3.0 mg/kg saw CD4+ and CD8+ blood T cells expand clonally by week 6.

Germline CDR1 and CDR2: SGHDN and FVKESK. V lost 4 bases and J lost 5; bases outside the gene matches: 10. This CDR3 region has 16 residues. Comment on this clone: Its target is unknown.

Generated by immunoSEQ multiplex PCR, the TCRdb table keeps only in-frame clones and is missing some. Among about 26,000 clones, around 90% were seen once, and the ten largest hold approximately 19%. The V gene is TRBV14, the J gene TRBJ2-5; 10 positions match TRBD1. The clonotype comes from an adult with an advanced solid tumor such as melanoma, head and neck, liver or kidney cancer. The source material was CD4+ or CD8+ T cells sorted from blood, sampled in a trial of the OX40 agonist ivuxolimab. The CDR3 coding sequence is TGTGCCAGCAGCCGTGGGGGGACAGGGGTCGGCGAGACCCAGTACTTC. This codes for CASSRGGTGVGETQYF.